A single sample is the source of the 2 T cell receptor beta chains below, sequenced in a study of cytomegalovirus exposure and HLA in healthy donors. PCR employed 60 Vbeta and 13 Jbeta primers. Repertoires were generated with immunoSEQ multiplex PCR, while TCRdb's copy carries only in-frame clones and drops some. The repertoire holds tens of thousands of clones, with 78% as singletons. Specimen: PBMCs. The receptors here all came from a woman in her thirties or forties in good health and CMV-seropositive.

The chain has TRBV4-2 and TRBJ2-5, with 10 positions matching TRBD2. Looked up from germline, CDR1 is LGHNA and CDR2 is YNFKEQ. This CDR3 has 14 amino acids. J lost 4 bases, V lost 1 base, and 0 bases had no gene match. CDR3: CASSQGLAGETQYF. The CDR3 DNA reads as TGTGCCAGCAGCCAAGGACTAGCGGGAGAGACCCAGTACTTC.

J is TRBJ2-4 and V is TRBV7-3; 11 bases match TRBD2. Trimming at V came to 3 bases and at J to 2 bases, leaving 15 bases not matched to a gene. This CDR3 comprises 20 residues. Looked up from germline, CDR1 is SGHTA and CDR2 is FQGTGA. CDR3 nucleotides: TGTGCCAGCAGCTTCCCTGGGGGTAGCGGGAGGGCCTTATCCAAAAACATTCAGTACTTC. This translates into CASSFPGGSGRALSKNIQYF.